The 21 T cell receptor beta chains in this list originate from one sample, sequenced in a study of blood T cell repertoires in COVID-19. Clones were read by immunoSEQ multiplex PCR, and TCRdb kept only the in-frame ones, dropping some. Among about 230,000 clones listed, approximately 90% were seen once. Sequencing was done on a sample of peripheral blood. The receptors come from a man aged 50 to 59 with COVID-19, enrolled during active disease.

As DNA, the CDR3 is TGCGCCAGCAGCCGGACAGGGGTGAACACTGAAGCTTTCTTT. Amino acids: CASSRTGVNTEAFF. The gene calls are TRBV5-1 and TRBJ1-1, with 9 bases lining up with TRBD1. This CDR3 has 14 amino acids. Germline trimming cut 4 bases from V and 0 bases from J; bases unmatched to any gene: 1. Germline V gives CDR1 SGHRS, CDR2 YFSETQ.

This clone was seen a few times. This chain connects TRBV15 to TRBJ2-5; 10 positions match TRBD1. The CDR3 runs 16 residues. Germline V gene data show CDR1 as LNHNV and CDR2 as YYDKDF (reference sequence). With 3 bases clipped from V and 4 bases from J, the junction kept 8 bases outside the gene matches. CDR3 nucleotides: TGTGCCACCAGCAGCCGACAGGGGGCTTGGAGAGAGACCCAGTACTTC. Translation gives CATSSRQGAWRETQYF.

V gene TRBV5-4 combines with J gene TRBJ2-7; TRBD2 agrees at 7 bases. CDR3 length equals 14 residues. The V segment lost 3 bases and the J segment 6 bases; nucleotides outside the gene matches: 9. Germline assignment: CDR1 SGHNT and CDR2 YYREEE (reference sequence). CDR3 nucleotides: TGTGCCAGCAGCTCCGGGACTAAGGGTCTCGAGCAGTACTTC. As protein: CASSSGTKGLEQYF.

The chain has TRBV4-2 and TRBJ2-2, with TRBD2 as a possible D gene (5 bases). CDR1 and CDR2 from the germline V gene are LGHNA and YNFKEQ. This CDR3 has 16 residues. The V gene lost 1 base and the J gene lost 4 bases, with 13 bases spanning the gap. The CDR3 is CASSQGDSDFTGELFF. The CDR3 bases are TGTGCCAGCAGCCAAGGCGATTCGGACTTCACCGGGGAGCTGTTTTTT.

The chain links TRBV4-2 to TRBJ2-7; a weak D match, TRBD2 (6 bases). V lost 0 bases, J lost 4 bases, and 13 bases lay in between. There are 15 residues in the CDR3. CDR1 LGHNA and CDR2 YNFKEQ come from the germline V gene. The CDR3 loop reads CASSQDPGVLYEQYF. As DNA, the CDR3 is TGTGCCAGCAGCCAAGACCCGGGAGTTCTTTACGAGCAGTACTTC.

The rearrangement joins TRBV9 to TRBJ2-1; the match to TRBD2 covers 8 bases. CDR3 length: 14 residues. V was clipped by 4 bases and J by 10 bases; unmatched bases: 10. CDR1 SGDLS and CDR2 YYNGEE come from the germline V gene. CDR3 in amino acids: CASSPREGREEQFF. The DNA of the CDR3 is TGTGCCAGCAGCCCCCGGGAGGGGAGAGAAGAGCAGTTCTTC.

This clone has only a few counts. V and J are TRBV10-3 and TRBJ1-1; 8 bases fit TRBD1. This CDR3 is 15 amino acids long. Germline V gene sequence: CDR1 ENHRY, CDR2 SYGVKD. V lost 2 bases, J lost 2 bases, and 4 bases stayed unmatched. The CDR3 region is CAISEGRGLNTEAFF. The CDR3 DNA is TGTGCCATCAGTGAGGGCAGGGGGCTTAACACTGAAGCTTTCTTT.

The V call is TRBV24-1, the J call TRBJ1-5; D may be TRBD1 (5 bases). The CDR3 is made up of 13 amino acids. V was cut by 6 bases and J by 5 bases, with 10 bases left in between. CDR1 and CDR2 (germline): KGHDR, SFDVKD. The CDR3 protein is CATSRDYHQPQHF. Here the CDR3 DNA reads TGTGCCACCAGTCGGGACTATCATCAGCCCCAGCATTTT.

The rearrangement uses TRBV7-8 and TRBJ1-1; tentative D call: TRBD1 (6 bases). V was pared by 4 bases and J by 1 base, with 10 bases between. This CDR3 has 14 amino acids. CDR1 and CDR2 from the germline V gene are SGHVS and FQNEAQ. The CDR3 nucleotides read TGTGCCAGCAGCTCACAGGGCCAGAACACTGAAGCTTTCTTT. Translated: CASSSQGQNTEAFF.

The chain joins TRBV2 to TRBJ1-5; possibly TRBD1 for D (5 bases). CDR1 and CDR2 (germline): SNHLY, FYNNEI. This CDR3 is 14 amino acids long. This CDR3 is CAVGGVDSNQPQHF. The DNA of the CDR3 is TGTGCGGTGGGGGGTGTGGATAGCAATCAGCCCCAGCATTTT.

V usage is TRBV5-6 and J usage is TRBJ1-5; unclear D gene. This CDR3 has 14 residues. Germline values: CDR1 SGHDT, CDR2 YYEEEE. V was clipped by 0 bases and J by 2 bases, with 6 bases between them. CDR3: CASSLGLGNQPQHF. The DNA of the CDR3 is TGTGCCAGCAGCTTGGGACTTGGCAATCAGCCCCAGCATTTT.

V and J are TRBV30 and TRBJ1-2; unclear D gene. Germline V lookup: CDR1 GTSNPN, CDR2 SVGIG (reference sequence). This CDR3 has 13 amino acids. Trimming shortened V by 3 bases and J by 6 bases, and 14 bases separated the two germline ends. Written as DNA, the CDR3 is TGTGCCTGGAGGGATCAGGCATCGGATGGCTACACCTTC. As protein: CAWRDQASDGYTF.

V usage is TRBV5-6 and J usage is TRBJ1-2, with D possibly TRBD1 on 5 matching bases. CDR3 length: 12 residues. CDR1 is SGHDT and CDR2 is YYEEEE in the germline V gene. The V end lost 4 bases, the J end lost 8 bases, and 12 bases lay between the germline ends. Here the CDR3 DNA reads TGTGCCAGCAGCCCTTCAGGGTACGGCTACACCTTC. Protein product: CASSPSGYGYTF.

The chain couples TRBV28 to TRBJ1-5, with D perhaps matching TRBD1 (6 bases). Trimming removed 3 bases from V and 3 bases from J, with 15 bases in between. There are 16 residues in the CDR3. CDR1 MDHEN and CDR2 SYDVKM come from the germline V gene. In nucleotides, the CDR3 is TGTGCCAGCAGTTTTTCAGGGGCCGAGTTCAATCAGCCCCAGCATTTT. Its translation is CASSFSGAEFNQPQHF.

The gene calls are TRBV5-1 and TRBJ1-1; D may be TRBD1 (6 bases). V lost 0 bases, J lost 0 bases, and 12 bases lay in between. There are 16 residues in the CDR3. Per germline, CDR1 SGHRS and CDR2 YFSETQ. The CDR3 DNA follows: TGCGCCAGCAGCTTGGCACAGGGCTGGATGAACACTGAAGCTTTCTTT. Protein product: CASSLAQGWMNTEAFF.

V and J are TRBV3-1 (or the pseudogene TRBV3-2) and TRBJ1-2; TRBD1 might be the D (5 bases). CDR1 LGHDT and CDR2 YNNKEL come from the germline V gene (reference sequence). With 1 base removed from V and 7 bases from J, the gap between germline ends came to 13 bases. CDR3 length: 14 amino acids. DNA of the CDR3: TGTGCCAGCAGCCAAGGGTATAGGGGTCCTGGCTACACCTTC. This sequence encodes CASSQGYRGPGYTF.

The rearrangement links TRBV27 to TRBJ2-5; the match to TRBD2 covers 10 bases. The CDR3 is 15 amino acids. Germline lookup yields CDR1 MNHEY and CDR2 SMNVEV (reference sequence). V trimming: 3 bases; J trimming: 4 bases; junction bases outside the gene matches: 5. CDR3: CASSFNPSGGETQYF. In DNA, the CDR3 is TGTGCCAGCAGTTTTAATCCTAGCGGGGGAGAGACCCAGTACTTC.

The CDR3 region is CASSLPGLKNTGELFF. The CDR3 bases are TGTGCCAGCAGCCTCCCGGGACTCAAGAACACCGGGGAGCTGTTTTTT. The chain uses TRBV9 and TRBJ2-2; TRBD2 might be the D (6 bases). CDR1 is SGDLS, CDR2 YYNGEE, per germline. Trimming cost V 4 bases and J 1 base, with 14 bases left between them. This CDR3 comprises 16 residues.

The rearrangement joins TRBV7-8 to TRBJ1-4; 7 bases line up with TRBD1. This CDR3 has 14 residues. Looked up from germline, CDR1 is SGHVS and CDR2 is FQNEAQ. Trimming cost V 1 base and J 8 bases; bases outside gene matches: 4. The CDR3 is CASSLGQGKEKLFF. CDR3 sequence (DNA): TGTGCCAGCAGCTTAGGACAGGGAAAGGAAAAACTGTTTTTT. Drawing the rest from reference TRBV7-8 and TRBJ1-4, the complete variable domain is GAGVSQSPRYKVAKRGQDVALRCDPISGHVSLFWYQQALGQGPEFLTYFQNEAQLDKSGLPSDRFFAERPEGSVSTLKIQRTQQEDSAVYLCASSLGQGKEKLFFGSGTQLSVL.

The chain combines TRBV6-5 with TRBJ2-7; 7 bases match TRBD1. Per the germline V gene, CDR1 is MNHEY and CDR2 is SVGAGI. J was trimmed by 6 bases and V by 8 bases; bases with no gene match: 10. There are 13 residues in the CDR3. The CDR3 reads CASFRQGGSEQYF. DNA for the CDR3: TGTGCCAGCTTCCGACAGGGCGGCAGCGAGCAGTACTTC.

As concerns this clone: Compared with germline, one end of the junction differs, possibly owing to a read error. The chain couples TRBV11-2 to TRBJ1-1; D not resolved. Germline V CDR1 and CDR2: SGHAT, FQNNGV. The length of the CDR3 is 14 residues. CDR3 sequence reads: CVSSSWTPGEEAFF. The CDR3 nucleotides read TGTGTCAGCAGCTCTTGGACCCCCGGGGAAGAAGCTTTCTTT.